This is a list of T cell receptor beta chains from one sample in a study of T cell repertoires in cytomegalovirus infection. TCRdb re-analysed the reads in MiXCR, keeping a single row per CDR3 protein. This sample has 680,000 or so distinct CDR3 sequences; 35% occur once, and the top ten carry around 2.6%. The sequenced sample consisted of PBMCs. The receptor source for this set is a human donor in good health (CMV status not recorded). Some clones in this sample may be carry-over from other donors' samples. Both conserved end residues are part of each CDR3. A D gene is named only where the DNA matches it firmly. Not every row has a clone size; where given, it reads once, few, many or a size class.

.	.	16	TRBJ1-4	TRBV14	CASSQSSRVQGEKLFF	TGTGCCAGCAGCCAATCGTCTCGGGTCCAGGGGGAAAAACTGTTTTTT
.	TRBD2	14	TRBJ2-7	TRBV27	CATWREGSSYDQYF	TGTGCCACCTGGCGGGAGGGCAGCTCCTACGATCAGTACTTC
.	.	17	TRBJ1-6	TRBV7-9	CASSPGTRGSYNSPLHF	TGTGCCAGCAGCCCCGGGACACGCGGCTCCTATAATTCACCCCTCCACTTT
.	TRBD2	16	TRBJ2-2	TRBV2	CASRSSSGSRTGELFF	TGTGCCAGCAGGTCATCTAGCGGGAGTAGGACCGGGGAGCTGTTTTTT
many	.	14	TRBJ2-7	TRBV7-2	CASSLGPSSYEQYF	TGTGCCAGCAGCTTAGGGCCGAGCTCCTACGAGCAGTACTTC
.	.	17	TRBJ2-3	TRBV4-2	CASSQDLGGGESDTQYF	TGTGCCAGCAGCCAAGATCTGGGAGGGGGCGAATCAGATACGCAGTATTTT
once	.	15	TRBJ2-7	TRBV5-3	CASSLDGNSEGEQYF	TGTGCCAGCAGCTTGGATGGGAATAGCGAGGGCGAGCAGTACTTC
few	.	13	TRBJ2-2	TRBV6-6	CASNFQTTGELFF	TGTGCCAGCAACTTCCAGACGACCGGGGAGCTGTTTTTT
few	TRBD1	18	TRBJ1-1	TRBV7-9	CASSWDPGQGGMNTEAFF	TGTGCCAGCAGCTGGGACCCGGGACAGGGGGGTATGAACACTGAAGCTTTCTTT
.	.	11	TRBJ1-2	TRBV28	CASMSLYGYTF	TGTGCCAGCATGAGCCTCTATGGCTACACCTTC
.	.	12	TRBJ2-7	TRBV11-2	CASSLPLAEQYF	TGTGCCAGCAGCTTGCCGCTTGCCGAGCAGTACTTC
.	.	14	TRBJ2-7	TRBV24-1	CATSSSTGAYEQYF	TGTGCCACCAGTTCCTCGACGGGGGCCTACGAGCAGTACTTC
many	.	14	TRBJ2-4	TRBV7-2	CASSPSRQLGIQYF	TGTGCCAGCAGCCCATCCCGGCAGTTGGGTATTCAGTACTTC
.	TRBD2	17	TRBJ2-5	TRBV6-1	CASSVGLAGGPGETQYF	TGTGCCAGCAGTGTGGGGCTAGCGGGAGGGCCGGGGGAGACCCAGTACTTC
.	.	16	TRBJ1-1	TRBV20-1	CSARDGGVGMNTEAFF	TGCAGTGCTAGAGATGGCGGGGTAGGTATGAACACTGAAGCTTTCTTT
many	.	16	TRBJ1-2	TRBV6-1	CASSSFSPGFSYGYTF	TGTGCCAGCAGTTCGTTCTCCCCCGGGTTTTCCTATGGCTACACCTTC
few	.	15	TRBJ1-1	TRBV11-1	CASSLIGHSNTEAFF	TGTGCCAGCAGCTTAATTGGACACTCGAACACTGAAGCTTTCTTT
.	.	14	TRBJ1-6	TRBV6-1	CASSDRVGSPPLHF	TGTGCCAGCAGTGACAGGGTCGGATCGCCACCCCTCCACTTT
.	TRBD1	14	TRBJ1-5	TRBV28	CASSLPTGGQPQHF	TGTGCCAGCAGTTTACCGACAGGGGGCCAGCCCCAGCATTTT
.	.	17	TRBJ1-1	TRBV12-3/TRBV12-4	CASSSPRDTLWGTEAFF	TGTGCCAGCAGTTCCCCTCGGGACACTCTCTGGGGCACTGAAGCTTTCTTT
few	TRBD1	20	TRBJ1-2	TRBV28	CASSSYEPGQGALTNYGYTF	TGTGCCAGCAGTTCTTATGAACCGGGACAGGGTGCCCTAACTAACTATGGCTACACCTTC
few	.	15	TRBJ1-5	TRBV19	CASSIWHLANQPQHF	TGTGCCAGTAGTATATGGCACCTTGCGAATCAGCCCCAGCATTTT
few	.	15	TRBJ1-5	TRBV4-1	CASSQESGANKPQHF	TGCGCCAGCAGCCAAGAGTCAGGGGCAAATAAGCCCCAGCATTTT
.	.	12	TRBJ2-7	TRBV29-1	CSYLGGDYEQYF	TGCAGTTACCTTGGGGGAGACTACGAGCAGTACTTC
few	.	17	TRBJ2-1	TRBV7-2	CASSLVGHPSSYNEQFF	TGTGCCAGCAGCTTAGTGGGACACCCGAGCTCCTACAATGAGCAGTTCTTC
.	.	15	TRBJ1-6	TRBV7-2	CASNLRGGANSPLHF	TGTGCCAGCAACCTGCGTGGGGGCGCGAATTCACCCCTCCACTTT
few	TRBD1	12	TRBJ2-1	TRBV10-3	CAIRTGSNEQFF	TGTGCCATAAGGACAGGGTCTAATGAGCAGTTCTTC
few	.	16	TRBJ2-1	TRBV20-1	CSARPGVAGHYNEQFF	TGCAGTGCCCGACCCGGGGTTGCGGGCCACTACAATGAGCAGTTCTTC
once	.	18	TRBJ1-3	TRBV25-1	CASSEYGPITNSGNTIYF	TGTGCCAGCAGTGAATATGGCCCCATCACCAACTCTGGAAACACCATATATTTT
.	.	13	TRBJ1-5	TRBV15	CATSLELHQPQHF	TGTGCCACCAGCCTCGAGCTCCATCAGCCCCAGCATTTT
.	.	15	TRBJ2-2	TRBV28	CASTLTGSNTGELFF	TGTGCCAGCACCCTTACAGGGTCGAACACCGGGGAGCTGTTTTTT
.	TRBD2	18	TRBJ2-1	TRBV5-3	CASSLFTSGSLGRNEQFF	TGTGCCAGCAGCTTATTTACTAGCGGGAGTCTCGGGCGCAATGAGCAGTTCTTC